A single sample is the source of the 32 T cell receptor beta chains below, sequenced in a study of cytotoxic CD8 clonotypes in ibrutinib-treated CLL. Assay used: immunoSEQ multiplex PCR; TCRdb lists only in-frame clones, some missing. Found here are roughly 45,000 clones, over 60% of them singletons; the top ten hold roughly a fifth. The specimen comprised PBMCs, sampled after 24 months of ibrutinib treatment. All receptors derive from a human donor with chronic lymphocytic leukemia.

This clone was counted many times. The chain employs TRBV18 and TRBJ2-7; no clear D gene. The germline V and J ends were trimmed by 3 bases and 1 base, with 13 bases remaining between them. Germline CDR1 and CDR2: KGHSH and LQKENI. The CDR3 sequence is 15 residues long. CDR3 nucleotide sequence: TGTGCCAGCTCACCGCGGCACGGCGGTTCCTACGAGCAGTACTTC. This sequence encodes CASSPRHGGSYEQYF.

The CDR3 DNA reads as TGTGCCATCGGGGATAGTCCCCATGAGCAGTTCTTC. Translation: CAIGDSPHEQFF. V is TRBV10-3 and J is TRBJ2-1, with unresolved D. The CDR3 spans 12 residues. The V end was cut by 8 bases, the J end by 8 bases, with 13 bases between. Germline V gene lookup returns CDR1 ENHRY and CDR2 SYGVKD.

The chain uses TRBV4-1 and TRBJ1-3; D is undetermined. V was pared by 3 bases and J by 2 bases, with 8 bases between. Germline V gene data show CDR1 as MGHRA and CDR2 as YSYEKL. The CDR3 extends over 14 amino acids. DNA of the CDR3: TGCGCCAGCAGCCAGACATTCGCTGGAAACACCATATATTTT. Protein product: CASSQTFAGNTIYF.

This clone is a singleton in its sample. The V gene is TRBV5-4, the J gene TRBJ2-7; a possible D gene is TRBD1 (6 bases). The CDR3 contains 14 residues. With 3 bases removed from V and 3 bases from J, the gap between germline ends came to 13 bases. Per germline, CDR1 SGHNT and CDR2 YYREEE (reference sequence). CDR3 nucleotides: TGTGCCAGCAGCTCTTCCGGGACACACTACGAGCAGTACTTC. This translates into CASSSSGTHYEQYF.

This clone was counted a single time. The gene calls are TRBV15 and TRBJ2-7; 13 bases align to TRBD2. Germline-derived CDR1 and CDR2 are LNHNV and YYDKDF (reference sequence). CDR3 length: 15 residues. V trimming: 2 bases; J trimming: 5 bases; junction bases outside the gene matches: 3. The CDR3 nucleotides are TGTGCCACCAGCAGAACTAGCGGGAGGGTTCACGAGCAGTACTTC. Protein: CATSRTSGRVHEQYF. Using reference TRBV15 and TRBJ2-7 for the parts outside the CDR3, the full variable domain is DAMVIQNPRYQVTQFGKPVTLSCSQTLNHNVMYWYQQKSSQAPKLLFHYYDKDFNNEADTPDNFQSRRPNTSFCFLDIRSPGLGDTAMYLCATSRTSGRVHEQYFGPGTRLTVT.

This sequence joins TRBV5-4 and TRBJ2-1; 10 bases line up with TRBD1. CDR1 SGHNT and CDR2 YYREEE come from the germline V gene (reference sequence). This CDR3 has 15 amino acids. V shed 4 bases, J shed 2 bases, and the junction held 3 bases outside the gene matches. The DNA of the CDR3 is TGTGCCAGCAGCCCGGGACAGGGGACCTACAATGAGCAGTTCTTC. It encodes CASSPGQGTYNEQFF.

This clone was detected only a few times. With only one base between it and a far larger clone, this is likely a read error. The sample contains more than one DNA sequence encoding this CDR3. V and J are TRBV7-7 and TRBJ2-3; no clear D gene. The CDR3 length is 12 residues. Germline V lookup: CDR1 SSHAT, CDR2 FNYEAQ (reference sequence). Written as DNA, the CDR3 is TGTGCTAGCAGCTTTCGCCCAGATACGCAGTATTTT. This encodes CASSFRPDTQYF.

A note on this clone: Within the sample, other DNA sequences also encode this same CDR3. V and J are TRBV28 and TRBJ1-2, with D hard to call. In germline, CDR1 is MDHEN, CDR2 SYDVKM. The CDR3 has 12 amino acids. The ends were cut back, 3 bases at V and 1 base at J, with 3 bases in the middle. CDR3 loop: CASSLGNYGYTF. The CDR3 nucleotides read TGTGCCAGCAGTTTGGGTAACTATGGCTACACCTTC.

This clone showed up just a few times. This CDR3 is CASSSQSGGADEQYF. In nucleotides, the CDR3 is TGTGCCAGCAGCTCCCAAAGCGGGGGGGCTGACGAGCAGTACTTC. The V and J genes are TRBV9 and TRBJ2-7, with 10 bases fitting TRBD2. CDR3 length equals 15 residues. CDR1 and CDR2 from the germline V gene are SGDLS and YYNGEE. The V segment lost 4 bases and the J segment 5 bases; nucleotides outside the gene matches: 9.

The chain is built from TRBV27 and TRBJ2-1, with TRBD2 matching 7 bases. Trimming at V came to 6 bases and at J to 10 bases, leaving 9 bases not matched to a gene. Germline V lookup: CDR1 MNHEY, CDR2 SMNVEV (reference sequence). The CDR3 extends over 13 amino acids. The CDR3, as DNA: TGTGCCAGCAGAAGTAGCGGGCGAGGCGAGCAGTTCTTC. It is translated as CASRSSGRGEQFF.

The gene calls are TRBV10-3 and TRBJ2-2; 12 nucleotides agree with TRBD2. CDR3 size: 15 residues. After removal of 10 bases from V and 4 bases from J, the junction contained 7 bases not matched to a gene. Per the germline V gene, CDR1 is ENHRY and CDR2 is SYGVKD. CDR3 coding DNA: TGTGCCACCACACTAGCGGGGGGCTTCACCGGGGAGCTGTTTTTT. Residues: CATTLAGGFTGELFF.

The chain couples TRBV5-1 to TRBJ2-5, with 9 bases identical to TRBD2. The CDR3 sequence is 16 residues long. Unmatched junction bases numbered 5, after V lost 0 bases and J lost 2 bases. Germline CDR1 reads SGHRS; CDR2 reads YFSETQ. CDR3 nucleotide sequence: TGCGCCAGCAGCTTGGCTGGCGGGGGGGCACAAGAGACCCAGTACTTC. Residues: CASSLAGGGAQETQYF.

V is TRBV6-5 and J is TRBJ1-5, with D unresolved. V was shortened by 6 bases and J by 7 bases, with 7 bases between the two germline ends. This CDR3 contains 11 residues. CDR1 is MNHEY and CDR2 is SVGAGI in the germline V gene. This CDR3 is CASSESQPQHF. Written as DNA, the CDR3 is TGTGCCAGCAGCGAGAGCCAGCCCCAGCATTTT.

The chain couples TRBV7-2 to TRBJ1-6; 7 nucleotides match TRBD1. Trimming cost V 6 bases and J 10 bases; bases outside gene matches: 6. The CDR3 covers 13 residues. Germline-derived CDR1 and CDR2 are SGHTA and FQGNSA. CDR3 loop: CASRPTGVSPLHF. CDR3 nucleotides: TGTGCCAGCAGACCCACAGGGGTGTCACCCCTCCACTTT.

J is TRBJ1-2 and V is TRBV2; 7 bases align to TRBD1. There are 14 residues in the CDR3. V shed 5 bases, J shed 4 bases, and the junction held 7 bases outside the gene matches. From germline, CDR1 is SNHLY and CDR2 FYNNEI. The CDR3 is CASSPMTGLYGYTF. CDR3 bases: TGTGCCAGCAGTCCGATGACAGGGCTCTATGGCTACACCTTC. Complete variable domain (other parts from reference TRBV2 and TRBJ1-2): EPEVTQTPSHQVTQMGQEVILRCVPISNHLYFYWYRQILGQKVEFLVSFYNNEISEKSEIFDDQFSVERPDGSNFTLKIRSTKLEDSAMYFCASSPMTGLYGYTFGSGTRLTVV.

CDR3 bases: TGTGCCAGCAGCTCGAAGATCTCTGGGGCCAACGTCCTGACTTTC. Translating gives CASSSKISGANVLTF. The chain has TRBV7-2 and TRBJ2-6; D not resolved. The germline gives CDR1 SGHTA, CDR2 FQGNSA. V was clipped by 4 bases and J by 0 bases, with 7 bases between them. The CDR3 is made up of 15 amino acids. The variable domain in full, with the rest retrieved from reference TRBV7-2 and TRBJ2-6, is GAGVSQSPSNKVTEKGKDVELRCDPISGHTALYWYRQSLGQGLEFLIYFQGNSAPDKSGLPSDRFSAERTGGSVSTLTIQRTQQEDSAVYLCASSSKISGANVLTFGAGSRLTVL.

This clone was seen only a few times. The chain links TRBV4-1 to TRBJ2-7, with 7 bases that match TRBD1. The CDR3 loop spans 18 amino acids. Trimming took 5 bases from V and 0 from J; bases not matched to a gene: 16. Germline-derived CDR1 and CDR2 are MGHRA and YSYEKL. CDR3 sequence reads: CASSIMGTEASSSYEQYF. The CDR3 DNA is TGCGCCAGCAGCATAATGGGGACAGAAGCCAGTTCCTCCTACGAGCAGTACTTC.

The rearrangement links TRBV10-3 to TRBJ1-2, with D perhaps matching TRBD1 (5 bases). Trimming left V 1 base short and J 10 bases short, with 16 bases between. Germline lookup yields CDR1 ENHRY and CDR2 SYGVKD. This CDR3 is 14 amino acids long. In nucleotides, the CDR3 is TGTGCCATCAGTGAGTTTGTACAGGCGCAAACCTACACCTTC. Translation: CAISEFVQAQTYTF.

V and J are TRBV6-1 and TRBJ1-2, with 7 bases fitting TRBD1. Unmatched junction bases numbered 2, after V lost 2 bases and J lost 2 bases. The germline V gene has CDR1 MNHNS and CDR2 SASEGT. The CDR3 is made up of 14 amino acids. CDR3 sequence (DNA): TGTGCCAGCAGTGAATGGGACAGAAACTATGGCTACACCTTC. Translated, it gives CASSEWDRNYGYTF.

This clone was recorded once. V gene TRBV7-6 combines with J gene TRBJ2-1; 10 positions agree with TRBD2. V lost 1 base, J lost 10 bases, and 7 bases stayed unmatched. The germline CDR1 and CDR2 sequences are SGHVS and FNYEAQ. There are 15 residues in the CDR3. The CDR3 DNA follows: TGTGCCAGCAGCTTAGGGAGCGGGGGGGCCGACGAGCAGTTCTTC. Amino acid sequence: CASSLGSGGADEQFF.

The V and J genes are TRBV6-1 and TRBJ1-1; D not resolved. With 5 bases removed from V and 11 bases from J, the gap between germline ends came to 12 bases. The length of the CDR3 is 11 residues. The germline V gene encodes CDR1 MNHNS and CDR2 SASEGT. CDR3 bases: TGTGCCAGCAGTCGCACCTCCTGGGCTTTCTTT. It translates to CASSRTSWAFF.

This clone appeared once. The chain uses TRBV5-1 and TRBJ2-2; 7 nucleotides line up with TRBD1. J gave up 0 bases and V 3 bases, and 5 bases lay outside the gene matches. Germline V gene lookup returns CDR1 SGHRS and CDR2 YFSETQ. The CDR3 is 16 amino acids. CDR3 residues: CASSSLTGTNTGELFF. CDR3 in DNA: TGCGCCAGCAGCTCCTTGACAGGGACGAACACCGGGGAGCTGTTTTTT.

DNA for the CDR3: TGTGCCAGCAGTGTCCCGACTAGCAGGAGGCCCTACGAGCAGTACTTC. Its translation: CASSVPTSRRPYEQYF. This chain joins TRBV2 and TRBJ2-7, with TRBD2 identical over 7 bases. The CDR3 length is 16 residues. Germline V gene lookup returns CDR1 SNHLY and CDR2 FYNNEI. Unmatched junction bases numbered 11, after V lost 4 bases and J lost 2 bases.

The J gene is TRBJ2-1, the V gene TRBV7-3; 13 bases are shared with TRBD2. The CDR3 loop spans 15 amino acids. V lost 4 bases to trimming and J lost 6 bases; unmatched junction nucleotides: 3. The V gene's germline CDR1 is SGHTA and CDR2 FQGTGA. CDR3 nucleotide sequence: TGTGCCAGCAGCTCACTAGCGGGGGGGCGCAATGAGCAGTTCTTC. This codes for CASSSLAGGRNEQFF.

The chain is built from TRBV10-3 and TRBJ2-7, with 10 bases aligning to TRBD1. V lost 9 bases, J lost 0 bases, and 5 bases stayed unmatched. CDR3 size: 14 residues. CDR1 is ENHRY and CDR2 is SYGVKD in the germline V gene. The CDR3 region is CAIWTGGYSYEQYF. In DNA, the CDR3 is TGTGCCATTTGGACAGGGGGATACTCCTACGAGCAGTACTTC.

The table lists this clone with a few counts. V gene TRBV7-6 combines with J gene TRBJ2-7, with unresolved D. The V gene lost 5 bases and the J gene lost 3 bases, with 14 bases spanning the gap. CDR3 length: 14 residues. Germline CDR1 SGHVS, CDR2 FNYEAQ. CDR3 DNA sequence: TGTGCCAGCAGCCGATCGACAACAGACTACGAGCAGTACTTC. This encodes CASSRSTTDYEQYF.

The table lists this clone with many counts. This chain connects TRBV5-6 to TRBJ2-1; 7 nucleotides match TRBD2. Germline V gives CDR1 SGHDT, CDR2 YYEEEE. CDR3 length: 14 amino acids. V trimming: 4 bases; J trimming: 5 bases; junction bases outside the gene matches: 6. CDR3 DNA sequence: TGTGCCAGCAGCAAGACTAGCCTCCACAATGAGCAGTTCTTC. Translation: CASSKTSLHNEQFF.

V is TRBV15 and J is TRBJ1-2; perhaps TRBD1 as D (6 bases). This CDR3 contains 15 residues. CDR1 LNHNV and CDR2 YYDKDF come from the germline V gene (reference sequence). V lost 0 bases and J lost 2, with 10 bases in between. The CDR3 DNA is TGTGCCACCAGCAGAGAGGGGAGGGGGAACTATGGCTACACCTTC. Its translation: CATSREGRGNYGYTF.

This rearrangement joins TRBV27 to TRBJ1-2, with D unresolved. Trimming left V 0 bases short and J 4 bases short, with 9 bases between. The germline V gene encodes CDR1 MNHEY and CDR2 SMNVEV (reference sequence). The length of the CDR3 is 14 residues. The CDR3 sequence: CASSLSVVSYGYTF. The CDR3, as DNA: TGTGCCAGCAGTTTATCGGTGGTCAGCTATGGCTACACCTTC.

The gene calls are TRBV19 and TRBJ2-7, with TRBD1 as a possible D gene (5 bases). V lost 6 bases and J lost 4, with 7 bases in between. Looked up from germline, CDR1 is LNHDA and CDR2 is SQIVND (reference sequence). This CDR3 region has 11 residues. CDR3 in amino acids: CASSPGYEQYF. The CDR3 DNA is TGTGCCAGTAGCCCAGGGTACGAGCAGTACTTC.

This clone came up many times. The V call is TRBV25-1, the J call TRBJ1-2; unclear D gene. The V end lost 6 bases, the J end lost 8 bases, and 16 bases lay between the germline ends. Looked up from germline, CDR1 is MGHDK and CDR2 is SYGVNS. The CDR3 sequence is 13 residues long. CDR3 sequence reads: CASSPPSGWGYTF. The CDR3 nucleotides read TGTGCCAGCAGCCCACCATCGGGATGGGGCTACACCTTC.

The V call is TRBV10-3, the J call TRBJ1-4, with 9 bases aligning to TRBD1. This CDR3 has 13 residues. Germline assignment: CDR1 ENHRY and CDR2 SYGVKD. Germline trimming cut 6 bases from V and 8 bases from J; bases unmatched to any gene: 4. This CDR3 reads CAIRGDRVEKLFF. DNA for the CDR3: TGTGCCATCAGGGGGGACAGGGTCGAAAAACTGTTTTTT.